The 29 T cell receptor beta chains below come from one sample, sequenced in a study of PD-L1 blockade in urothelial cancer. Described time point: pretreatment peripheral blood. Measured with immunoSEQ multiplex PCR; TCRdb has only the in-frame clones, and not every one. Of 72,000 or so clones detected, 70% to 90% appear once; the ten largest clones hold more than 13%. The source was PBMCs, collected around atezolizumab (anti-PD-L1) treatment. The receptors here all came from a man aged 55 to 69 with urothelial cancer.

CDR3: CASSLGSPTGLKMEKLFF. The CDR3 nucleotides are TGCGCCAGCAGCTTGGGATCGCCGACAGGTCTGAAAATGGAAAAACTGTTTTTT. V is TRBV5-1 and J is TRBJ1-4; tentative D call: TRBD1 (6 bases). V was shortened by 0 bases and J by 8 bases, with 23 bases between the two germline ends. The CDR3 is 18 residues long. Germline loops: CDR1 SGHRS, CDR2 YFSETQ.

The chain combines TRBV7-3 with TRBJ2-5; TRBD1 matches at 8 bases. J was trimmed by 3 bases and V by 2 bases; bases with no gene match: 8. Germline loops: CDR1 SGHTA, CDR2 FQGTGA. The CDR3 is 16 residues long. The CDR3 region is CASSLLGQGAKETQYF. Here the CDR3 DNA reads TGTGCCAGCAGCTTACTGGGCCAGGGGGCAAAAGAGACCCAGTACTTC.

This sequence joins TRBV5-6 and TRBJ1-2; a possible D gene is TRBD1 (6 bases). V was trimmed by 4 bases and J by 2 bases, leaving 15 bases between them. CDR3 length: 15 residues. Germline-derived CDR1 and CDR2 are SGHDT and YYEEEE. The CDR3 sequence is CASSHRQDGNYGYTF. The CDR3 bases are TGTGCCAGCAGCCACCGACAGGATGGGAACTATGGCTACACCTTC.

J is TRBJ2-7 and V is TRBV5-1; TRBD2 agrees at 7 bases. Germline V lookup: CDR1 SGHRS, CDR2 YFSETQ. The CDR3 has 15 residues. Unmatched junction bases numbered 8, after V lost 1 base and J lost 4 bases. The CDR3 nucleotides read TGCGCCAGCAGCTTGAGTGGGGTGGGAGGGTACGAGCAGTACTTC. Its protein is CASSLSGVGGYEQYF.

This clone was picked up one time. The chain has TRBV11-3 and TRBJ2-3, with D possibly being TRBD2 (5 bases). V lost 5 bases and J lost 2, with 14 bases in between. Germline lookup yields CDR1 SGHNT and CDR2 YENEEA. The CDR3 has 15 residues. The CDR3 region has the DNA TGTGCCAGCAGCCCCGGACTCGGGTCCACAGATACGCAGTATTTT. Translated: CASSPGLGSTDTQYF. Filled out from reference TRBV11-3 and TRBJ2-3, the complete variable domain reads EAGVVQSPRYKIIEKKQPVAFWCNPISGHNTLYWYLQNLGQGPELLIRYENEEAVDDSQLPKDRFSAERLKGVDSTLKIQPAELGDSAVYLCASSPGLGSTDTQYFGPGTRLTVL.

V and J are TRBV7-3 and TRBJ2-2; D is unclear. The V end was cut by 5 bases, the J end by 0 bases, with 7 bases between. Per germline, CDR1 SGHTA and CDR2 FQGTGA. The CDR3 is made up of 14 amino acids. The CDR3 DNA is TGTGCCAGCAGCCCGCGCGCGAACACCGGGGAGCTGTTTTTT. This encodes CASSPRANTGELFF.

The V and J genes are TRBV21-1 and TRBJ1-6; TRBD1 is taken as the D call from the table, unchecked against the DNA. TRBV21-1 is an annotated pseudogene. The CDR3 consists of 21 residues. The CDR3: CASSKGLRPQGQALFNSPLHF. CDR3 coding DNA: TGTGCCAGCAGCAAAGGACTGAGACCCCAGGGACAGGCCCTTTTTAATTCACCCCTCCACTTT.

CDR3 coding DNA: TGTGCCAGCACCAAGGGACAGGTAGTAAACGGGGAGCTGTTTTTT. Encoded protein: CASTKGQVVNGELFF. The V and J genes are TRBV9 and TRBJ2-2; TRBD1 aligns across 8 bases. CDR3 length: 15 residues. With V trimmed by 6 bases and J by 7 bases, 11 bases remained unmatched. In germline, CDR1 is SGDLS, CDR2 YYNGEE. The entire variable domain, with the rest obtained from reference TRBV9 and TRBJ2-2, is as follows: DSGVTQTPKHLITATGQRVTLRCSPRSGDLSVYWYQQSLDQGLQFLIQYYNGEERAKGNILERFSAQQFPDLHSELNLSSLELGDSALYFCASTKGQVVNGELFFGEGSRLTVL.

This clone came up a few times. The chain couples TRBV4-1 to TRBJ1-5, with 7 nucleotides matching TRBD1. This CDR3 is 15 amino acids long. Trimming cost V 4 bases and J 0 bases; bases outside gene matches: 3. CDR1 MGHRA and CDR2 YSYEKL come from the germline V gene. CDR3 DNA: TGCGCCAGCAGCCTACAGGGGCCTAGCAATCAGCCCCAGCATTTT. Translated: CASSLQGPSNQPQHF.

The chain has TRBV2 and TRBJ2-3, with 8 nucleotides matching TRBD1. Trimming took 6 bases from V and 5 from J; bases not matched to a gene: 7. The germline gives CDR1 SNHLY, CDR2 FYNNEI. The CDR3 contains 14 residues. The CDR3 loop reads CASRQTGVLDTQYF. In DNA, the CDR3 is TGTGCCAGCAGGCAGACAGGGGTCTTAGATACGCAGTATTTT.

CDR3 protein: CASSWGLAGVTGETQYF. As DNA, the CDR3 is TGTGCCAGCAGCTGGGGACTAGCGGGGGTCACCGGGGAGACCCAGTACTTC. This chain links TRBV7-3 with TRBJ2-5; the match to TRBD2 covers 14 bases. This CDR3 region has 17 residues. Germline-derived CDR1 and CDR2 are SGHTA and FQGTGA. V dropped 4 bases and J dropped 5; count of bases not matched to a gene: 9.

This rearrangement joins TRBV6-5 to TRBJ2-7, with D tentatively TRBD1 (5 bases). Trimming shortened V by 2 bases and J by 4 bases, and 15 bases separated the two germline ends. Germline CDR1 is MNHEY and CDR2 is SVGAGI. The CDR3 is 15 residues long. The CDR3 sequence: CASSYPQGAHYEQYF. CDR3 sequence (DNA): TGTGCCAGCAGTTACCCCCAAGGGGCGCATTACGAGCAGTACTTC.

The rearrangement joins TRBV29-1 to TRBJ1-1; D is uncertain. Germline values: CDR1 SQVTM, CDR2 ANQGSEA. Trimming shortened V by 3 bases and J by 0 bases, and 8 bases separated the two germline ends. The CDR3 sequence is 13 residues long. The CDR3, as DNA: TGCAGCGTTGAGCAGGCACTGAACACTGAAGCTTTCTTT. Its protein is CSVEQALNTEAFF.

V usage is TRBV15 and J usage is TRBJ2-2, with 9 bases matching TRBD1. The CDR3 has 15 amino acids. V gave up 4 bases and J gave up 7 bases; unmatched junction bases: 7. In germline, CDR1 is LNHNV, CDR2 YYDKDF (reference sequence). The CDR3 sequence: CATSTRDRADGELFF. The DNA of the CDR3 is TGTGCCACCAGCACCCGGGACAGGGCCGACGGGGAGCTGTTTTTT.

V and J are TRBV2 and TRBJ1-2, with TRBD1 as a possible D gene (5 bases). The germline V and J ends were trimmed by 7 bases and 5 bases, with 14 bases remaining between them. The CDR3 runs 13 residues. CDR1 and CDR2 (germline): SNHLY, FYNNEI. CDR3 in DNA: TGTGCCAGCAAAGGGGCCGGATTATATGGCTACACCTTC. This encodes CASKGAGLYGYTF.

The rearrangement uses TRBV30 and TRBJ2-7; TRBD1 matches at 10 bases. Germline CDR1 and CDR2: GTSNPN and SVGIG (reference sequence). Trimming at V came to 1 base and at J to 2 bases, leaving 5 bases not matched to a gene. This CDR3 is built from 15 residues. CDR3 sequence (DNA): TGTGCCTGGAGTGACCGGGACAGGGGAACCTACGAGCAGTACTTC. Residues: CAWSDRDRGTYEQYF.

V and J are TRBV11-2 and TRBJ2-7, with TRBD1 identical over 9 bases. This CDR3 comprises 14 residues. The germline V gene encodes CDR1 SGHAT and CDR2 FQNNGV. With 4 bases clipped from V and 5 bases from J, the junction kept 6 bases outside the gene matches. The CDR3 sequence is CASSWDRVGDEQYF. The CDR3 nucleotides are TGTGCCAGCAGCTGGGACAGGGTAGGAGACGAGCAGTACTTC.

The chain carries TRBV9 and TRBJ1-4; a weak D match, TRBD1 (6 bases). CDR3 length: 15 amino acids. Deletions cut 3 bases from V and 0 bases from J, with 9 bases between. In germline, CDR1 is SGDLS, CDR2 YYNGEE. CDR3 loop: CASSAQGATNEKLFF. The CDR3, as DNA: TGTGCCAGCAGCGCACAGGGAGCAACTAATGAAAAACTGTTTTTT.

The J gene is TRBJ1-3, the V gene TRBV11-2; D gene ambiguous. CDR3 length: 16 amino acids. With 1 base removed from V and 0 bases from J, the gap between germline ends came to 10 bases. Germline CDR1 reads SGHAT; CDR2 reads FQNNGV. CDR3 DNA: TGTGCCAGCAGCTTAGGGGCGGGGATCTCTGGAAACACCATATATTTT. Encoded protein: CASSLGAGISGNTIYF. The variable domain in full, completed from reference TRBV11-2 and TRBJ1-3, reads EAGVAQSPRYKIIEKRQSVAFWCNPISGHATLYWYQQILGQGPKLLIQFQNNGVVDDSQLPKDRFSAERLKGVDSTLKIQPAKLEDSAVYLCASSLGAGISGNTIYFGEGSWLTVV.

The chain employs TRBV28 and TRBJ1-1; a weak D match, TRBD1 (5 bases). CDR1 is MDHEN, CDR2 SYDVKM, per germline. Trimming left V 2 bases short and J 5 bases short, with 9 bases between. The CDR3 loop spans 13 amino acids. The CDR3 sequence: CASSLLGTTEAFF. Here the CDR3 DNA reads TGTGCCAGCAGTTTACTAGGGACTACTGAAGCTTTCTTT.

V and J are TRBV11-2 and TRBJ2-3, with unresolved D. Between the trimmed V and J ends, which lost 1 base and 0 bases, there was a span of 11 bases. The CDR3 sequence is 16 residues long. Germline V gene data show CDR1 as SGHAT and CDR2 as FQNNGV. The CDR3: CASSLGPEYSTDTQYF. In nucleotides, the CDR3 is TGTGCCAGCAGCTTAGGGCCTGAATATAGCACAGATACGCAGTATTTT.

The CDR3 DNA sequence: TGTGCCAGCAGCTTGGAGACAGGTATCAACGAGCAGTACTTC. It yields the protein CASSLETGINEQYF. The gene calls are TRBV5-4 and TRBJ2-7; a possible D gene is TRBD1 (6 bases). The CDR3 spans 14 residues. Trimming cost V 0 bases and J 5 bases, with 12 bases left between them. Per germline, CDR1 SGHNT and CDR2 YYREEE (reference sequence).

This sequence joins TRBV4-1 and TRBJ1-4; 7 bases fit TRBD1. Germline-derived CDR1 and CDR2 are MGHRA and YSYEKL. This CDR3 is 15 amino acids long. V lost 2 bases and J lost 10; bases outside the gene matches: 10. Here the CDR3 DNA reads TGCGCCAGCAGCCAACCCGGGACAGACCGGAGAAAACTGTTTTTT. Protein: CASSQPGTDRRKLFF.

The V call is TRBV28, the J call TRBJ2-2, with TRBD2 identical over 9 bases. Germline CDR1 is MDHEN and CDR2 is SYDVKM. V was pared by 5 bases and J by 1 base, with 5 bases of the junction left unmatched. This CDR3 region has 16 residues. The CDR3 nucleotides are TGTGCCAGCAGTATTAGCGGGGGCAGGAACACCGGGGAGCTGTTTTTT. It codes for CASSISGGRNTGELFF.

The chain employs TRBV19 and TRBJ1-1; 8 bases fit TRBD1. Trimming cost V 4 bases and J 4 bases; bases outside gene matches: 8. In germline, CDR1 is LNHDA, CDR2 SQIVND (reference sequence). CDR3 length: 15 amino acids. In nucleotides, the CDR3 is TGTGCCAGTAGTAACCGGGACAGGCTTCCCACTGAAGCTTTCTTT. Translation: CASSNRDRLPTEAFF. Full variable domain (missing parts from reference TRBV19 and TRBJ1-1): DGGITQSPKYLFRKEGQNVTLSCEQNLNHDAMYWYRQDPGQGLRLIYYSQIVNDFQKGDIAEGYSVSREKKESFPLTVTSAQKNPTAFYLCASSNRDRLPTEAFFGQGTRLTVV.

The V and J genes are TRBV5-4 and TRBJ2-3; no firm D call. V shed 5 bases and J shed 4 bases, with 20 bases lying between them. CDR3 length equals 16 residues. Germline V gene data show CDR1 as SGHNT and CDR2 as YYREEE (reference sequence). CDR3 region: CASSSKLHIASDTQYF. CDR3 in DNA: TGTGCCAGCAGTTCCAAACTCCATATAGCATCAGATACGCAGTATTTT.

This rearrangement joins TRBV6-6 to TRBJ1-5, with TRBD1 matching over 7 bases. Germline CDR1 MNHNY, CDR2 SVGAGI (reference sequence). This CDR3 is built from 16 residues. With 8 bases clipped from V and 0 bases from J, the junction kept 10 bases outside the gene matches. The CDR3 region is CASARGRGDSNQPQHF. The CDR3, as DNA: TGTGCCAGCGCCCGGGGCAGGGGGGATAGCAATCAGCCCCAGCATTTT.

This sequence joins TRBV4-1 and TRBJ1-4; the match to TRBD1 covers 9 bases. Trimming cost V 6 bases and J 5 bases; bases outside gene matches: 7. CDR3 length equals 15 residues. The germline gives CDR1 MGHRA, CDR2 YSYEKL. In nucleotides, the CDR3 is TGCGCCAGCAGACCTCCCGGGACAGGGAATGAAAAACTGTTTTTT. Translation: CASRPPGTGNEKLFF.

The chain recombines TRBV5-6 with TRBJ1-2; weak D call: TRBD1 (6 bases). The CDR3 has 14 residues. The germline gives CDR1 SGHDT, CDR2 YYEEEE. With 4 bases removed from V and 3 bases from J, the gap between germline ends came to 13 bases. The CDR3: CASSGTGSYYGYTF. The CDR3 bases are TGTGCCAGCAGCGGAACAGGGAGCTACTATGGCTACACCTTC.